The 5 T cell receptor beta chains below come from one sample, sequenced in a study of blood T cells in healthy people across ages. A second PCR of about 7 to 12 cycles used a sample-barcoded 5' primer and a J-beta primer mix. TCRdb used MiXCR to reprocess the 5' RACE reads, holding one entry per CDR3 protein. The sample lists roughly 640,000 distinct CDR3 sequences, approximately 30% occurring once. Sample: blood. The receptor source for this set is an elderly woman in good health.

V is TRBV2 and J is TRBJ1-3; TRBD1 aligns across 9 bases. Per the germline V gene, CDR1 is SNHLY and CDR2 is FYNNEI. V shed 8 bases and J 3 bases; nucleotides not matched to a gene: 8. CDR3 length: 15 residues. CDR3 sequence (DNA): TGTGCCAGCGGAAGACAGGGGGTTATTGGAAACACCATATATTTT. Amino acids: CASGRQGVIGNTIYF.

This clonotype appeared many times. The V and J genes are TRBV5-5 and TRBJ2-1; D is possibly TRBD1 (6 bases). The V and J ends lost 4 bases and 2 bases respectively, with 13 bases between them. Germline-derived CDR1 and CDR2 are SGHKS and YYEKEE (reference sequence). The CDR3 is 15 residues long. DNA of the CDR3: TGTGCCAGCAGCCTCTTCAGGGGCCCCTACAATGAGCAGTTCTTC. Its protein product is CASSLFRGPYNEQFF.

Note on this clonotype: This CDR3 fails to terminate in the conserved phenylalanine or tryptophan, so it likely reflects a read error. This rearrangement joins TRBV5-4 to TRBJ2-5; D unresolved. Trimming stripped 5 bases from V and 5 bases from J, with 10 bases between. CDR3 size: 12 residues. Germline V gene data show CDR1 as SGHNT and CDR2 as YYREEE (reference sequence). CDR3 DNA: TGTGCCAGCAGACGAAGCGAGGAGACCCAGTACTGC. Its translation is CASRRSEETQYC.

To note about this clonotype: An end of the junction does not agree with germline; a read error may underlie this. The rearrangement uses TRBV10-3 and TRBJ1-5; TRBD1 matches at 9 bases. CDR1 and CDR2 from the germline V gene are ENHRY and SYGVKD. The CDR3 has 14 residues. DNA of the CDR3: TGTGCCATCAGTGAAAGGGACAGGGATCAGCCCCGGCATTTT. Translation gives CAISERDRDQPRHF.

CDR3 sequence: CAISPGQYGYTF. CDR3 bases: TGTGCCATCAGCCCGGGACAATATGGCTACACCTTC. The rearrangement links TRBV10-3 to TRBJ1-2; D possibly corresponds to TRBD1 (6 bases). With 6 bases removed from V and 5 bases from J, the gap between germline ends came to 10 bases. Germline CDR1 ENHRY, CDR2 SYGVKD. The CDR3 totals 12 residues.